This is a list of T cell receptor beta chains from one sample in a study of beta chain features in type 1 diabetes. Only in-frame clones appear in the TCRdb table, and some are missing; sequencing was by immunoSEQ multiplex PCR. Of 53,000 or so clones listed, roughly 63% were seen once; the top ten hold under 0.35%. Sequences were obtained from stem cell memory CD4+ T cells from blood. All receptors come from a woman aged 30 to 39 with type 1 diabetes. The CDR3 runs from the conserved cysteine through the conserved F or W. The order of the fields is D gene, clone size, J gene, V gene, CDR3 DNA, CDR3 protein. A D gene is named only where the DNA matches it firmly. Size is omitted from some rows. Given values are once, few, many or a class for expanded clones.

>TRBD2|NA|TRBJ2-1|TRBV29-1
TGCAGCGTTGAAGGTGGGAGGGCGGGGGATGAGCAGTTCTTC
CSVEGGRAGDEQFF
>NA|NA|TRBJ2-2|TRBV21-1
TGTGCCAGCAGCCCCCCCTCTTTTCCCTTAATGGAGCTGTTTTTT
CASSPPSFPLMELFF
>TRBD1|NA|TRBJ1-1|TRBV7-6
TGTGCCAGCAGCCGGGGACAGGGCTCTGAAGCTTTCTTT
CASSRGQGSEAFF
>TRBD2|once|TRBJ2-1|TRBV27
TGTGCCAGCGGCGGACTAGCGGCTTACAATGAGCAGTTCTTC
CASGGLAAYNEQFF
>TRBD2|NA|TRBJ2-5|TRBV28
TGTGCCAGCAGTGTACTCAGCGGGAGAGAGACCCAGTACTTC
CASSVLSGRETQYF
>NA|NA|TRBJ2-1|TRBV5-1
TGCGCCAGCAGCTCTAGAACTAGCCCGGGTGAGCAGTTCTTC
CASSSRTSPGEQFF
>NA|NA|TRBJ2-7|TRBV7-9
TGTGCCAGCAGCTTAGTGAGCGGTGGAGCCTACGAGCAGTACTTC
CASSLVSGGAYEQYF
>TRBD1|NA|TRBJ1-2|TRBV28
TGTGCCAGCAGTTCGACAGGGAAGTCCTATGGCTACACCTTC
CASSSTGKSYGYTF
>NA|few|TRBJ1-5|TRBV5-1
TGCGCCAGCAGCTTGGCAGGGTCCCAGCCCCAGCATTTT
CASSLAGSQPQHF
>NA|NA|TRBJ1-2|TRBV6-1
TGTGCCAGCATCTCAAGAGCGGCGGGCAATGGCTACACCTTC
CASISRAAGNGYTF
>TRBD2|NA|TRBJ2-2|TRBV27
TGTGCCAGCAGTTTATTCTCGACTCCCCATCTAGCGGGAGAGGGCACCGGGGAGCTGTTTTTT
CASSLFSTPHLAGEGTGELFF
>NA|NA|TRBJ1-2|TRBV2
TGTGCCAGCAGTGAATCTGGCAGGCCCAGTTCGATATATGGCTACACCTTC
CASSESGRPSSIYGYTF
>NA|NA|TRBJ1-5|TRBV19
TGTGCCAGTAGTATTCGCAGAAAGAATCAGCCCCAGCATTTT
CASSIRRKNQPQHF
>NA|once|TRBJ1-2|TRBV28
TGTGCCAGCAGCTATTGGACAGCGACAAGGGGCTACACCTTC
CASSYWTATRGYTF
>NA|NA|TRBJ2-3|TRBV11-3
TGTGCCAGCAGCTCAACAGGGCATCACACAGATACGCAGTATTTT
CASSSTGHHTDTQYF
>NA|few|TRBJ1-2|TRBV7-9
TGTGCCAGCAGCTTAGGGCGGATTAAAGGAGATGGCTACACCTTC
CASSLGRIKGDGYTF
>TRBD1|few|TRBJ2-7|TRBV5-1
TGCGCCAGCACCGGACAGGGGCCCGCCTACGAGCAGTACTTC
CASTGQGPAYEQYF
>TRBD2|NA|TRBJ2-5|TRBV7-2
TGTGCCAGCCGAAGCGGGAGGACCGAGACCCAGTACTTC
CASRSGRTETQYF
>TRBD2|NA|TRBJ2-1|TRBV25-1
TGTGCCAGCAGTGAGAATAGCGGGGGTCTCAATGAGCAGTTCTTC
CASSENSGGLNEQFF
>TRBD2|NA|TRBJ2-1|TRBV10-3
TGTGCCATCAGTGAGTCAGGAGCGGGGGCTAAGCAGTTCTTC
CAISESGAGAKQFF
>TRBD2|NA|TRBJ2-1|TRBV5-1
TGCGCCAGCAGCTACGCGGCGGGAGTGTCGGATGAGCAGTTCTTC
CASSYAAGVSDEQFF
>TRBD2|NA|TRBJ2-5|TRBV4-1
TGCGCCAGCAGCCAAGAGGGACTAGCGGGAGGTAAAGAGACCCAGTACTTC
CASSQEGLAGGKETQYF
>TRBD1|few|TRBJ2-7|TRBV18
TGTGCCAGCTCACCAGGGACAGGGTACCACGAGCAGTACTTC
CASSPGTGYHEQYF
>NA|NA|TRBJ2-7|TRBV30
TGTGCCTGGGGACTTTACGAGCAGTACTTC
CAWGLYEQYF
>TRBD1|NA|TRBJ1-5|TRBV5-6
TGTGCCAGCAGCATTACGACAGGGGGCAAGAATCAGCCCCAGCATTTT
CASSITTGGKNQPQHF
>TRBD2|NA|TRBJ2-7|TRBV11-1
TGTGCCAGCAGCTTTACACTAGCGACGCCCTACGAGCAGTACTTC
CASSFTLATPYEQYF
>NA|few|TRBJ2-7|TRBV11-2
TGTGCCAGCAGCTTGGAGACCTCATACGAGCAGTACTTC
CASSLETSYEQYF
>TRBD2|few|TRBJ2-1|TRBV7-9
TGTGCCAGCAGCCTGCGGGGGGTAGAAAATGAGCAGTTCTTC
CASSLRGVENEQFF
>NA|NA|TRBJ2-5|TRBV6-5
TGTGCCAGCAGTCTCGGGGAGGCCCAGTACTTC
CASSLGEAQYF
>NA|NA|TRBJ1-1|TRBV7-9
TGTGCCAGCAGCTTAGTACGGTTGAACACTGAAGCTTTCTTT
CASSLVRLNTEAFF
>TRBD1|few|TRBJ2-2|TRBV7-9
TGTGCCAGCAGCTTATCCGGGACAGCAAACACCGGGGAGCTGTTTTTT
CASSLSGTANTGELFF
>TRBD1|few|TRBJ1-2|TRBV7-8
TGTGCCAGCAGCTTAGAAAACAGGGGCCATGGCTACACCTTC
CASSLENRGHGYTF
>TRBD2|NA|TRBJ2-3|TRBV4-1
TGCGCCAGCAGCCATGCAGCCGGGACTAGCACAACAGATACGCAGTATTTT
CASSHAAGTSTTDTQYF
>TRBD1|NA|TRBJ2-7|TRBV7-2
TGTGCCAGCAGCTTAGCGGCCGGACAGGGAGCCTACGAGCAGTACTTC
CASSLAAGQGAYEQYF
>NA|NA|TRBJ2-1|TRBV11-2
TGTGCCAGCAGCTTAGTTTCCTGGGAGGCTGAGCAGTTCTTC
CASSLVSWEAEQFF
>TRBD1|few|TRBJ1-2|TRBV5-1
TGCGCCAGCAGCGGGATACCGGGACAGGCGGATGGCTACACCTTC
CASSGIPGQADGYTF
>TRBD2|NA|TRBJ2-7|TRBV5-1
TGCGCCAGCAGCGGGTCCGGGACTAGGAGTTACGAGCAGTACTTC
CASSGSGTRSYEQYF
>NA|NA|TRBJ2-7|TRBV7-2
TGTGCCAGCAGCGTCCAAACGACAGGTTTTAGCTCCTACGAGCAGTACTTC
CASSVQTTGFSSYEQYF
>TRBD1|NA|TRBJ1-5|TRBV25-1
TGTGCCAGCCAGGCTGCCGGGACAGGCCAGCAGCCCCAGCATTTT
CASQAAGTGQQPQHF
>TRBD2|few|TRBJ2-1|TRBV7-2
TGTGCCAGCAGCCCGGGACTAGCCTACAATGAGCAGTTCTTC
CASSPGLAYNEQFF
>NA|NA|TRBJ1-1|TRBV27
TGTGCCAGCAGTCAGCGTCCAGGGGCCACTGAAGCTTTCTTT
CASSQRPGATEAFF
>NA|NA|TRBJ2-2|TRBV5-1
TGCGCCAGCAGCCCCATGGTACGGACTTGGCACACCGGGGAGCTGTTTTTT
CASSPMVRTWHTGELFF
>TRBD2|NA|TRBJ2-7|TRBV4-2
TGTGCCAGCAGCCAAGGACTAGCGGGGGCCTACGAGCAGTACTTC
CASSQGLAGAYEQYF
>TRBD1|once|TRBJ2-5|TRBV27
TGTGCCAGCAGTTTCTCCCCCGGGACAGGGGTAGAGACCCAGTACTTC
CASSFSPGTGVETQYF
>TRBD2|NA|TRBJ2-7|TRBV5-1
TGCGCCAGCAGCTTGGAACTAGCGGGAGTCTACGAGCAGTACTTC
CASSLELAGVYEQYF
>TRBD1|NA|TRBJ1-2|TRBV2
TGTGCCAGCAGTGAAGCGCTTGCAGGGGGTAACTATGGCTACACCTTC
CASSEALAGGNYGYTF
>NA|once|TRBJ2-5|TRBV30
TGTGCCTGGAGTGTCCAGAACCAAGAGACCCAGTACTTC
CAWSVQNQETQYF
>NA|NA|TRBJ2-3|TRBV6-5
TGTGCCAGCAGATCTCTCTCGTCGGGACACACGCAGTATTTT
CASRSLSSGHTQYF
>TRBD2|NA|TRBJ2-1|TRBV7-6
TGTGCCAGCAGCTTAAGGGTAGCGGGGGCCTCCTACAATGAGCAGTTCTTC
CASSLRVAGASYNEQFF
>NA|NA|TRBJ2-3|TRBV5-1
TGCGCCAGCACCGTGGACGGGACATCGGGGCTTACAGATACGCAGTATTTT
CASTVDGTSGLTDTQYF
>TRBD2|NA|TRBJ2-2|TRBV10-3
TGTGCCATCATTGTGCGGGAGGGCCGGACCGGGGAGCTGTTTTTT
CAIIVREGRTGELFF